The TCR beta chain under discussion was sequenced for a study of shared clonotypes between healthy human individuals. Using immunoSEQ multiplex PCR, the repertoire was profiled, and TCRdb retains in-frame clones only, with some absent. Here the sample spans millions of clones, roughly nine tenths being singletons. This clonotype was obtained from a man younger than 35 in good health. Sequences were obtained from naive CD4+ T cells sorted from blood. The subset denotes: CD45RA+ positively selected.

CDR3 region: CASSLGDRVNTEAFF. Here the CDR3 DNA reads TGTGCCAGCAGCTTAGGGGACAGGGTGAACACTGAAGCTTTCTTT. The chain employs TRBV7-9 and TRBJ1-1, with 9 bases aligning to TRBD1. CDR1 and CDR2 (germline): SEHNR, FQNEAQ (reference sequence). CDR3 size: 15 residues. J gave up 0 bases and V 1 base, and 0 bases lay outside the gene matches.